This T cell receptor (beta chain) is from a study of vaccination effects on CD4 cells after COVID-19. On the study more broadly: Post-vaccine sample collection fell at a median of 72 days after the second dose.

This clone was found once. Its antigen is undetermined. The ends lost 1 base at V and 6 bases at J; junction bases unmatched: 7. The CDR3 runs to 15 residues. In germline, CDR1 is SGHRS, CDR2 YFSETQ. Profiled with immunoSEQ multiplex PCR; TCRdb holds only in-frame clones, not every one. Seen here are more than 60,000 clones, around 74% observed once, and the top ten hold 2.2%. Isolation of CD4+ T cells took place after nine to ten days of culture. Each person got two doses of an mRNA SARS-CoV-2 vaccine, BNT162b2 or mRNA-1273. Days 3 and 7 were when half the medium was replaced with IL-2 medium. Findings and caveats of the study: Convalescent patients in the study were few, and early post-infection timepoints were absent.

Material: CD4+ T cells from PBMCs cultured without peptide, obtained after COVID-19 vaccination. The sequence was obtained from a human donor who received a COVID-19 vaccine. This chain connects TRBV5-1 to TRBJ2-3, with 8 bases matching TRBD2. The CDR3 nucleotides read TGCGCCAGCAGCTTGTTTAGCGGGGATGGGGATACGCAGTATTTT. The encoded protein is CASSLFSGDGDTQYF.